This entry lists 24 T cell receptor beta chains sequenced from one sample in a study of blood T cell repertoires in COVID-19. Using immunoSEQ multiplex PCR, the repertoire was profiled, and TCRdb retains in-frame clones only, with some absent. The data hold some 250,000 clones, with roughly nine tenths observed a single time. Specimen: PBMCs or T cells enriched from blood (not recorded which). These receptors came from a human donor in a cohort exposed to, infected with or recovered from COVID-19 (not recorded which). The donor label of this sample is uncertain.

This clone occurred once. The chain's CDR3 is CASSATGDFHNSPLHF. CDR3 nucleotide sequence: TGTGCCAGCAGCGCCACAGGGGACTTCCATAATTCACCCCTCCACTTT. The V gene is TRBV9, the J gene TRBJ1-6; 7 positions agree with TRBD1. Germline V gene data show CDR1 as SGDLS and CDR2 as YYNGEE. Trimming took 3 bases from V and 5 from J; bases not matched to a gene: 8. The CDR3 is 16 amino acids.

The chain couples TRBV7-9 to TRBJ1-2; TRBD1 might be the D (5 bases). Per germline, CDR1 SEHNR and CDR2 FQNEAQ (reference sequence). V lost 5 bases, J lost 8 bases, and 30 bases lay in between. CDR3 length equals 18 residues. CDR3 in amino acids: CASSTNPARAGSEGGYTF. CDR3 nucleotide sequence: TGTGCCAGCAGCACAAACCCAGCCAGGGCCGGCTCCGAAGGCGGCTACACCTTC.

This clone is a singleton in its sample. The V call is TRBV2, the J call TRBJ1-3, with 8 bases matching TRBD1. V was pared by 3 bases and J by 1 base, with 5 bases of the junction left unmatched. CDR3 size: 16 residues. Germline CDR1 and CDR2: SNHLY and FYNNEI. This CDR3 is CASSEDWDRSGNTIYF. CDR3 sequence (DNA): TGTGCCAGCAGTGAGGACTGGGACAGGTCTGGAAACACCATATATTTT.

This chain connects TRBV7-9 to TRBJ2-3; TRBD2 agrees at 7 bases. This CDR3 is 17 amino acids long. After removal of 1 base from V and 2 bases from J, the junction contained 9 bases not matched to a gene. Germline V gene lookup returns CDR1 SEHNR and CDR2 FQNEAQ (reference sequence). For the CDR3, the DNA is TGTGCCAGCAGCTTAGGACTAGCCGATGAACTCACAGATACGCAGTATTTT. Translated, it gives CASSLGLADELTDTQYF.

This chain uses TRBV4-2 with TRBJ2-1; D is ambiguous. Germline CDR1 LGHNA, CDR2 YNFKEQ. The CDR3 is 14 amino acids. V lost 1 base to trimming and J lost 7 bases, with 11 bases between them. CDR3 sequence (DNA): TGTGCCAGCAGCCAAGGGGCAGTCGTTAATGAGCAGTTCTTC. This sequence encodes CASSQGAVVNEQFF.

The table lists this clone with a few counts. J is TRBJ1-3 and V is TRBV3-1 (or the pseudogene TRBV3-2); 8 nucleotides align to TRBD1. CDR3 length: 17 residues. CDR1 and CDR2 (germline): LGHDT, YNNKEL (reference sequence). J was trimmed by 2 bases and V by 4 bases; bases with no gene match: 10. CDR3: CASSPLATGGAGNTIYF. The CDR3 DNA sequence: TGTGCCAGCAGCCCCCTGGCCACAGGGGGGGCTGGAAACACCATATATTTT.

This sequence joins TRBV5-8 and TRBJ2-5; 9 nucleotides align to TRBD1. Germline loops: CDR1 SGHTS, CDR2 YDEGEE. Germline trimming cut 5 bases from V and 6 bases from J; bases unmatched to any gene: 8. CDR3 size: 14 residues. The CDR3 protein is CASRDTGGGKTQYF. The CDR3, as DNA: TGTGCCAGCAGGGACACAGGGGGCGGAAAGACCCAGTACTTC.

The chain carries TRBV5-5 and TRBJ1-2, with 10 bases identical to TRBD1. Unmatched junction bases numbered 7, after V lost 5 bases and J lost 3 bases. Germline CDR1 and CDR2: SGHKS and YYEKEE (reference sequence). The CDR3 is 15 amino acids. The CDR3 bases are TGTGCCAGCAGTCGAGAAGGACAGGGGGACTATGGCTACACCTTC. It encodes CASSREGQGDYGYTF.

The table lists this clone with a count of one. The rearrangement uses TRBV19 and TRBJ1-2, with D unresolved. V gave up 1 base and J gave up 10 bases, with 16 bases separating them. Germline V CDR1 and CDR2: LNHDA, SQIVND (reference sequence). The CDR3 is made up of 14 amino acids. The CDR3 protein is CASSIARVGSLYTF. The CDR3 DNA is TGTGCCAGTAGTATAGCTCGGGTCGGTTCCCTCTACACCTTC.

Worth noting for this clone: The sample carries other DNA sequences with the same CDR3. V is TRBV18 and J is TRBJ2-7; TRBD1 is a possible D gene (6 bases). V lost 0 bases, J lost 4 bases, and 7 bases lay in between. There are 13 residues in the CDR3. CDR1 KGHSH and CDR2 LQKENI come from the germline V gene. CDR3 nucleotide sequence: TGTGCCAGCTCACCACCAGGGGGATACGAGCAGTACTTC. Protein: CASSPPGGYEQYF.

V and J are TRBV25-1 and TRBJ2-3, with TRBD1 identical over 8 bases. Germline V gene data show CDR1 as MGHDK and CDR2 as SYGVNS. The CDR3 has 16 residues. V shed 4 bases and J 1 base; nucleotides not matched to a gene: 7. The CDR3 protein is CASSADREMGTDTQYF. As DNA, the CDR3 is TGTGCCAGCAGTGCGGACAGGGAAATGGGCACAGATACGCAGTATTTT.

CDR3 loop: CASSLAQAGDTQYF. The CDR3 bases are TGTGCCAGCAGCTTAGCTCAAGCGGGGGATACGCAGTATTTT. The J gene is TRBJ2-3, the V gene TRBV7-9, with 7 positions matching TRBD2. This CDR3 has 14 amino acids. Germline CDR1 is SEHNR and CDR2 is FQNEAQ (reference sequence). V shed 0 bases and J 6 bases; nucleotides not matched to a gene: 3.

The chain couples TRBV3-1 (or the pseudogene TRBV3-2) to TRBJ2-2, with TRBD2 identical over 10 bases. The CDR3 sequence is 18 residues long. The V gene end was trimmed by 0 bases and the J gene end by 4 bases; junction bases not matched to a gene: 8. Germline CDR1 is LGHDT and CDR2 is YNNKEL (reference sequence). This CDR3 is CASSQDLVAGGFTGELFF. The CDR3 bases are TGTGCCAGCAGCCAAGATCTCGTAGCGGGGGGATTCACCGGGGAGCTGTTTTTT.

In nucleotides, the CDR3 is TGTGCCAGCAGCGCTCAGGGAGGGGAAACCGAGCAGTACTTC. Its protein product is CASSAQGGETEQYF. J is TRBJ2-7 and V is TRBV9, with 7 bases identical to TRBD2. The V gene's germline CDR1 is SGDLS and CDR2 YYNGEE. V shed 3 bases, J shed 6 bases, and the junction held 9 bases outside the gene matches. The CDR3 runs 14 residues.

V gene TRBV6-5 combines with J gene TRBJ2-7; possible D gene TRBD1, 5 bases. Germline assignment: CDR1 MNHEY and CDR2 SVGAGI. The CDR3 length is 16 residues. Trimming left V 0 bases short and J 6 bases short, with 18 bases between. The DNA for the CDR3 is TGTGCCAGCAGTTACTCCATAACCAGGGAAGTAGGCGAGCAGTACTTC. This codes for CASSYSITREVGEQYF.

The V call is TRBV6-1, the J call TRBJ2-7, with 9 nucleotides matching TRBD1. V dropped 1 base and J dropped 2; count of bases not matched to a gene: 3. This CDR3 has 15 amino acids. Germline assignment: CDR1 MNHNS and CDR2 SASEGT. The CDR3 protein is CASSEGGDRAYEQYF. DNA of the CDR3: TGTGCCAGCAGTGAAGGTGGGGACAGGGCCTACGAGCAGTACTTC.

The genes are TRBV24-1 and TRBJ2-7; D is possibly TRBD1 (7 bases). Per the germline V gene, CDR1 is KGHDR and CDR2 is SFDVKD. V shed 9 bases and J shed 3 bases, with 14 bases lying between them. The CDR3 is 13 residues long. The CDR3 DNA is TGTGCCACCGGGGGCCAGGGGGGCTACGAGCAGTACTTC. This codes for CATGGQGGYEQYF.

The chain is built from TRBV5-6 and TRBJ1-3, with a possible D match to TRBD1 (5 bases). Trimming removed 1 base from V and 4 bases from J, with 12 bases in between. CDR3 length: 15 residues. Per germline, CDR1 SGHDT and CDR2 YYEEEE. This chain's CDR3 is CASSLMGRAGNTIYF. The DNA of the CDR3 is TGTGCCAGCAGCTTGATGGGCAGGGCCGGAAACACCATATATTTT.

CDR3 DNA: TGTGCCAGCAGTTACTCGATAGAAGGGGCCCCACGGCCCCAGCATTTT. This encodes CASSYSIEGAPRPQHF. The genes are TRBV6-2 or TRBV6-3 and TRBJ1-5, with a weak D call TRBD1 (5 bases). The V end lost 0 bases, the J end lost 9 bases, and 18 bases lay between the germline ends. Germline CDR1 MNHEY, CDR2 SVGEGT. The CDR3 is 16 amino acids.

The genes are TRBV19 and TRBJ2-4; D might be TRBD2 (6 bases). Deletions cut 1 base from V and 0 bases from J, with 10 bases between. The germline gives CDR1 LNHDA, CDR2 SQIVND (reference sequence). The CDR3 sequence is 16 residues long. CDR3 residues: CASSIGGGVAKNIQYF. CDR3 bases: TGTGCCAGTAGTATAGGGGGAGGTGTAGCCAAAAACATTCAGTACTTC. Drawing the rest from reference TRBV19 and TRBJ2-4, the complete variable domain is DGGITQSPKYLFRKEGQNVTLSCEQNLNHDAMYWYRQDPGQGLRLIYYSQIVNDFQKGDIAEGYSVSREKKESFPLTVTSAQKNPTAFYLCASSIGGGVAKNIQYFGAGTRLSVL.

This clone appeared once. The genes are TRBV9 and TRBJ1-2; D possibly corresponds to TRBD1 (5 bases). Trimming took 3 bases from V and 4 from J, leaving 16 bases between them. The CDR3 runs 15 residues. Germline-derived CDR1 and CDR2 are SGDLS and YYNGEE. The CDR3 DNA sequence: TGTGCCAGCAGCGCCCCAAGTGGGGGGTCCTATGGCTACACCTTC. Encoded protein: CASSAPSGGSYGYTF.

This sequence joins TRBV2 and TRBJ2-7, with D perhaps TRBD1 (6 bases). The CDR3 is 16 amino acids. Germline assignment: CDR1 SNHLY and CDR2 FYNNEI. V lost 0 bases, J lost 3 bases, and 15 bases lay in between. This chain's CDR3 is CASSEALQGRHYEQYF. CDR3 bases: TGTGCCAGCAGTGAAGCGCTTCAGGGGCGCCACTACGAGCAGTACTTC.

V is TRBV21-1 and J is TRBJ2-1; the DNA was not compared with TRBD2, the D call given in the table. TRBV21-1 is classified as a pseudogene. The CDR3 extends over 15 amino acids. The CDR3 here is CASSKGAGGPTEQFF. DNA of the CDR3: TGTGCCAGCAGCAAAGGAGCGGGGGGGCCGACTGAGCAGTTCTTC.

The chain has TRBV25-1 and TRBJ1-2; possibly TRBD1 for D (5 bases). Germline V gives CDR1 MGHDK, CDR2 SYGVNS. Trimming removed 6 bases from V and 8 bases from J, with 13 bases in between. This CDR3 contains 12 residues. CDR3 residues: CASSRGTQGYTF. The DNA for the CDR3 is TGTGCCAGCAGCCGGGGGACTCAGGGCTACACCTTC.